These 23 T cell receptor beta chains share one sample of origin, sequenced in a study of blood T cell repertoires in COVID-19. Profiled with immunoSEQ multiplex PCR; TCRdb holds only in-frame clones, not every one. Of around 320,000 clones listed, 90% to 95% were seen once; the top ten hold around 3.9%. Sequenced input: PBMCs or T cells enriched from blood (not recorded which). Every receptor here comes from a woman aged 25-40 years who had been exposed to COVID-19.

This chain uses TRBV29-1 with TRBJ2-7; 9 nucleotides line up with TRBD1. V lost 7 bases to trimming and J lost 4 bases; unmatched junction nucleotides: 8. Germline V gene data show CDR1 as SQVTM and CDR2 as ANQGSEA. The CDR3 has 13 amino acids. The CDR3 protein is CSALGDRDYEQYF. CDR3 nucleotides: TGCAGCGCTCTAGGGGACAGGGATTACGAGCAGTACTTC.

The chain uses TRBV2 and TRBJ2-4, with D possibly TRBD1 on 6 matching bases. The CDR3 totals 14 residues. Between the trimmed V and J ends, which lost 0 bases and 6 bases, there was a span of 9 bases. CDR1 is SNHLY, CDR2 FYNNEI, per germline. The CDR3, as DNA: TGTGCCAGCAGTGAAGCGCGCAGGGGAAACATTCAGTACTTC. Translated, it gives CASSEARRGNIQYF.

This chain connects TRBV12-2 to TRBJ1-3; the table's D call of TRBD1 was not tested on the DNA. TRBV12-2 is noted as a pseudogene. The CDR3 sequence is 21 residues long. The CDR3 loop reads CASRPPGGDRIIKSSGNTIYF. CDR3 DNA: TGTGCAAGTCGCCCCCCCGGAGGGGACAGGATCATCAAGAGCTCTGGAAACACCATATATTTT.

The chain recombines TRBV5-1 with TRBJ2-2; TRBD1 might be the D (5 bases). The germline V gene encodes CDR1 SGHRS and CDR2 YFSETQ. V was trimmed by 0 bases and J by 6 bases, leaving 18 bases between them. The CDR3 covers 17 residues. CDR3 nucleotides: TGCGCCAGCAGCTTGGGTTTGGCAGGCGCCAGGGCCGGGGAGCTGTTTTTT. It encodes CASSLGLAGARAGELFF.

The gene calls are TRBV5-1 and TRBJ1-1, with unresolved D. Looked up from germline, CDR1 is SGHRS and CDR2 is YFSETQ. V was shortened by 0 bases and J by 1 base, with 7 bases between the two germline ends. CDR3 length: 14 amino acids. The CDR3 coding sequence is TGCGCCAGCAGCTTGGTTCAGAAGAACACTGAAGCTTTCTTT. Translation gives CASSLVQKNTEAFF.

V is TRBV10-3 and J is TRBJ1-1; TRBD1 aligns across 9 bases. CDR1 ENHRY and CDR2 SYGVKD come from the germline V gene. This CDR3 contains 16 residues. The V segment lost 11 bases and the J segment 0 bases; nucleotides outside the gene matches: 13. CDR3 sequence reads: CAVGTKTGGMNTEAFF. As DNA, the CDR3 is TGTGCCGTTGGAACGAAGACAGGGGGAATGAACACTGAAGCTTTCTTT.

The chain uses TRBV5-1 and TRBJ2-7; the match to TRBD2 covers 7 bases. Germline CDR1 is SGHRS and CDR2 is YFSETQ. The CDR3 covers 15 residues. V trimming: 2 bases; J trimming: 2 bases; junction bases outside the gene matches: 7. The DNA of the CDR3 is TGCGCCAGCAGCTTTCGGAGCAGCGGGGCCTACGAGCAGTACTTC. This encodes CASSFRSSGAYEQYF.

CDR3 DNA sequence: TGTGCCAGCAGCTTAGGGGGACAGGGACCCTACGAGCAGTACTTC. It yields the protein CASSLGGQGPYEQYF. V gene TRBV7-2 combines with J gene TRBJ2-7; 9 bases map to TRBD1. V shed 1 base, J shed 2 bases, and the junction held 3 bases outside the gene matches. The CDR3 loop spans 15 amino acids. The germline V gene has CDR1 SGHTA and CDR2 FQGNSA. The whole variable domain, filled in from reference TRBV7-2 and TRBJ2-7, reads GAGVSQSPSNKVTEKGKDVELRCDPISGHTALYWYRQSLGQGLEFLIYFQGNSAPDKSGLPSDRFSAERTGGSVSTLTIQRTQQEDSAVYLCASSLGGQGPYEQYFGPGTRLTVT.

This rearrangement joins TRBV7-2 to TRBJ2-1; D is uncertain. Looked up from germline, CDR1 is SGHTA and CDR2 is FQGNSA. The CDR3 is 15 amino acids. Between the trimmed V and J ends, which lost 3 bases and 1 base, there was a span of 10 bases. CDR3 nucleotides: TGTGCCAGCAGCTTCCTAGTAGGATCCTACAATGAGCAGTTCTTC. As protein: CASSFLVGSYNEQFF.

V usage is TRBV5-4 and J usage is TRBJ2-2, with D perhaps matching TRBD1 (6 bases). CDR3 length: 15 amino acids. Trimming removed 0 bases from V and 2 bases from J, with 8 bases in between. Germline lookup yields CDR1 SGHNT and CDR2 YYREEE (reference sequence). The CDR3 region has the DNA TGTGCCAGCAGCTTGGACAGGGAAAACACCGGGGAGCTGTTTTTT. It specifies CASSLDRENTGELFF.

The J gene is TRBJ2-3, the V gene TRBV3-1 (or the pseudogene TRBV3-2); 7 nucleotides match TRBD1. CDR1 is LGHDT, CDR2 YNNKEL, per germline (reference sequence). V dropped 3 bases and J dropped 6; count of bases not matched to a gene: 6. This CDR3 contains 14 residues. CDR3 loop: CASSHALGGDTQYF. CDR3 DNA: TGTGCCAGCAGCCATGCCCTAGGGGGCGATACGCAGTATTTT.

The chain combines TRBV7-9 with TRBJ2-2, with a weak D call TRBD1 (6 bases). CDR1 is SEHNR, CDR2 FQNEAQ, per germline (reference sequence). The length of the CDR3 is 17 residues. Deletions cut 0 bases from V and 0 bases from J, with 11 bases between. This chain's CDR3 is CASSLARQASNTGELFF. Written as DNA, the CDR3 is TGTGCCAGCAGCTTAGCCAGACAGGCCTCGAACACCGGGGAGCTGTTTTTT.

The J gene is TRBJ1-6, the V gene TRBV3-1 (or the pseudogene TRBV3-2), with no clear D. V lost 1 base to trimming and J lost 8 bases, with 9 bases between them. The CDR3 sequence is 14 residues long. Germline lookup yields CDR1 LGHDT and CDR2 YNNKEL (reference sequence). In DNA form, the CDR3 reads TGTGCCAGCAGCCAAGGCCAAGGAGATTCACCCCTCCACTTT. Protein: CASSQGQGDSPLHF.

The rearrangement joins TRBV3-1 (or the pseudogene TRBV3-2) to TRBJ2-7; 9 nucleotides agree with TRBD2. Germline trimming cut 5 bases from V and 4 bases from J; bases unmatched to any gene: 9. The CDR3 is 15 amino acids. CDR1 is LGHDT, CDR2 YNNKEL, per germline (reference sequence). The CDR3 DNA sequence: TGTGCCAGCAGCGATCTAGCGGGGAGGAGGTACGAGCAGTACTTC. This translates into CASSDLAGRRYEQYF.

The chain employs TRBV4-3 and TRBJ1-5; D is possibly TRBD1 (5 bases). The CDR3 contains 15 residues. Trimming stripped 0 bases from V and 7 bases from J, with 13 bases between. Per the germline V gene, CDR1 is LGHNA and CDR2 is YSLEER. The CDR3 DNA is TGCGCCAGCAGCCAAGACTCATCAGGGATCCAGCCCCAGCATTTT. This translates into CASSQDSSGIQPQHF.

This clone was recorded once. V gene TRBV29-1 combines with J gene TRBJ1-5; no definite D call. Trimming cost V 3 bases and J 6 bases, with 18 bases left between them. Germline CDR1 and CDR2: SQVTM and ANQGSEA. The CDR3 has 15 amino acids. The CDR3 region has the DNA TGCAGCGTTGAGATTGGGTACGGCGGAGGTCAGCCCCAGCATTTT. It translates to CSVEIGYGGGQPQHF.

The chain couples TRBV10-1 to TRBJ1-5; a weak D match, TRBD1 (6 bases). CDR3 size: 17 residues. V lost 2 bases, J lost 6 bases, and 20 bases lay in between. Germline CDR1 reads WNHNN; CDR2 reads SYGVQD (reference sequence). The chain's CDR3 is CASSEHMGGLGVQPQHF. DNA for the CDR3: TGCGCCAGCAGTGAGCATATGGGGGGGCTAGGGGTTCAGCCCCAGCATTTT.

The gene calls are TRBV11-2 and TRBJ1-6; perhaps TRBD1 as D (5 bases). Trimming pared 3 bases from V and 8 bases from J, leaving 17 bases between. From germline, CDR1 is SGHAT and CDR2 FQNNGV. The CDR3 contains 16 residues. The CDR3 is CASSFLLRGHDSPLHF. CDR3 bases: TGTGCCAGCAGCTTCCTCTTAAGGGGTCATGATTCACCCCTCCACTTT.

The chain employs TRBV7-6 and TRBJ2-3, with 7 bases lining up with TRBD2. Germline-derived CDR1 and CDR2 are SGHVS and FNYEAQ. V lost 5 bases to trimming and J lost 3 bases; unmatched junction nucleotides: 2. This CDR3 comprises 13 residues. The CDR3 coding sequence is TGTGCCAGCAGCCCCGGGGGGACAGATACGCAGTATTTT. This sequence encodes CASSPGGTDTQYF.

This chain joins TRBV11-2 and TRBJ2-7; 9 nucleotides agree with TRBD1. Germline-derived CDR1 and CDR2 are SGHAT and FQNNGV. The CDR3 has 16 amino acids. J lost 1 base, V lost 5 bases, and 9 bases had no gene match. CDR3 in amino acids: CASSHRTGVSSYEQYF. Here the CDR3 DNA reads TGTGCCAGCAGCCACCGGACAGGGGTTAGTTCCTACGAGCAGTACTTC.

The chain recombines TRBV4-1 with TRBJ2-3; 13 bases fit TRBD2. Unmatched junction bases numbered 2, after V lost 6 bases and J lost 2 bases. This CDR3 has 15 amino acids. Germline V gives CDR1 MGHRA, CDR2 YSYEKL. This CDR3 reads CASRGLAGITDTQYF. The CDR3 bases are TGCGCCAGCAGGGGACTAGCGGGGATCACAGATACGCAGTATTTT.

CDR3 DNA: TGTGCCTGGAGGGGCCTACAAGGTACCACTGAAGCTTTCTTT. Encoded protein: CAWRGLQGTTEAFF. This rearrangement joins TRBV30 to TRBJ1-1; D unclear. In germline, CDR1 is GTSNPN, CDR2 SVGIG (reference sequence). This CDR3 has 14 amino acids. V was pared by 3 bases and J by 4 bases, with 15 bases between.

The rearrangement uses TRBV3-1 (or the pseudogene TRBV3-2) and TRBJ2-2, with no clear D. CDR3 length: 15 amino acids. CDR1 is LGHDT and CDR2 is YNNKEL in the germline V gene (reference sequence). V was cut by 0 bases and J by 0 bases, with 5 bases left in between. The CDR3 region is CASSQEASNTGELFF. The CDR3 nucleotides are TGTGCCAGCAGCCAAGAAGCGTCGAACACCGGGGAGCTGTTTTTT.